The rows below give T cell receptor beta chains drawn from one sample of a study of human CD8 memory T cell subsets. TCRdb reanalyzed the 5' RACE reads, giving one entry per CDR3 protein sequence and no DNA. This table lists roughly 5,000 distinct CDR3 sequences. Sample: CD8+ T cells from PBMCs. The origin of the receptors is a human donor in good health. Both conserved end residues are part of each CDR3. Size is stated for part of the rows, as once, few or many counts, or as a class when the clone is expanded.

v_call: TRBV14
j_call: TRBJ2-3
clone_size: -
cdr3_aa: CASGLAADTDTQYF

v_call: TRBV5-4
j_call: TRBJ2-3
clone_size: medium-sized
cdr3_aa: CASSGAGGVTDTQYF

v_call: TRBV18
j_call: TRBJ1-2
clone_size: -
cdr3_aa: CASSPPTGRNYGYTF

v_call: TRBV24-1
j_call: TRBJ2-1
clone_size: -
cdr3_aa: CATNSEGMNEQFF

v_call: TRBV29-1
j_call: TRBJ1-2
clone_size: -
cdr3_aa: CSVEDYSYGYTF

v_call: TRBV15
j_call: TRBJ2-1
clone_size: -
cdr3_aa: CATSNGTLMDNEQFF

v_call: TRBV13
j_call: TRBJ2-7
clone_size: -
cdr3_aa: CASSSRQGTIYEQYF

v_call: TRBV6-1
j_call: TRBJ2-3
clone_size: -
cdr3_aa: CASSDGTLASTDTQYF

v_call: TRBV7-6
j_call: TRBJ2-3
clone_size: -
cdr3_aa: CASSLGDSSGDTQYF

v_call: TRBV28
j_call: TRBJ2-4
clone_size: -
cdr3_aa: CASSRLFGNIQYF

v_call: TRBV19
j_call: TRBJ2-7
clone_size: -
cdr3_aa: CASSYRNSYEQYF

v_call: TRBV20-1
j_call: TRBJ2-3
clone_size: medium-sized
cdr3_aa: CSARGTDTQYF

v_call: TRBV4-1
j_call: TRBJ2-2
clone_size: -
cdr3_aa: CASRRGQGSTGELFF

v_call: TRBV7-8
j_call: TRBJ2-7
clone_size: -
cdr3_aa: CASSLASGDYTYEQYF

v_call: TRBV21-1
j_call: TRBJ2-7
clone_size: -
cdr3_aa: CASSPPGAVNYEQYF